This section outlines one TCR beta chain sequence together with its context. Its antigen remains unknown. A read error is the likely source, as a far larger clone sits one nucleotide away. Other DNA sequences from this sample encode an identical CDR3 as well. The source of the sample is a study of shared clonotypes between healthy human individuals. Study results and caveats: Specimens sampled were limited to blood, with tissue repertoires likely differing. Enrolling few donors narrowed the genetic and exposure-history diversity that was represented.

Repertoires were generated with immunoSEQ multiplex PCR, while TCRdb's copy carries only in-frame clones and drops some. The data contain about half a million clones, roughly 80% of them seen just once; the ten biggest clones take up 9.5% to 15%. Among the donors, all were Caucasian adults who lived in Nashville, Tennessee. Samples left unsorted employed around 90 million PBMCs for genomic DNA. Sequencing was carried out using PBMCs. The sequence was obtained from a middle-aged woman in good health. Some clones in this sample may be carry-over from other donors' samples.

The CDR3 sequence: CASSLSAGGQDTQYF. CDR3 sequence (DNA): TGTGCCAGCAGCTTGTCGGCTGGAGGTCAAGATACGCAGTATTTT. The chain employs TRBV7-9 and TRBJ2-3, with D tentatively TRBD2 (5 bases). This CDR3 is built from 15 residues. The V gene's germline CDR1 is SEHNR and CDR2 FQNEAQ (reference sequence). Trimming left V 3 bases short and J 5 bases short, with 15 bases between.